These 20 T cell receptor beta chains originate from one sample sequenced in a study of CD8 T cells in ankylosing spondylitis. The study, taken as a whole, reports: There was a TCR beta motif, made of several highly homologous variants, that appeared characteristic of ankylosing spondylitis blood.

The antigens these receptors bind are not known. TCRdb analysed the 5' RACE reads with MiXCR anew, one entry per CDR3 protein. The table has roughly 700,000 distinct CDR3 sequences, 15% to 20% seen once; the top ten hold about 20%. The sequenced material came from blood, either unsorted or a sorted T cell fraction (not recorded which). The source of these receptors is a male donor with ankylosing spondylitis.

In this sample, this clonotype turned up many times. The chain is built from TRBV12-3 or TRBV12-4 and TRBJ1-5; D gene ambiguous. V was shortened by 4 bases and J by 2 bases, with 3 bases between the two germline ends. This CDR3 is 12 amino acids long. In DNA, the CDR3 is TGTGCCAGCAGTTCGGGCAATCAGCCCCAGCATTTT. Encoded protein: CASSSGNQPQHF.

The rearrangement links TRBV4-2 to TRBJ2-7; D is possibly TRBD2 (5 bases). V shed 6 bases and J shed 4 bases, with 16 bases lying between them. Germline values: CDR1 LGHNA, CDR2 YNFKEQ. The CDR3 has 14 residues. CDR3 coding DNA: TGTGCCAGCAGGAAGAGGGCAGACTCTTACGAGCAGTACTTC. It translates to CASRKRADSYEQYF.

There are a few counts of this clonotype. The chain carries TRBV20-1 and TRBJ1-6; 8 nucleotides match TRBD1. CDR1 DFQATT and CDR2 SNEGSKA come from the germline V gene (reference sequence). V gave up 6 bases and J gave up 7 bases; unmatched junction bases: 8. CDR3 length: 14 amino acids. CDR3 sequence reads: CSARTGLENSPLHF. The CDR3 DNA reads as TGCAGTGCCCGGACAGGGTTGGAGAATTCACCCCTCCACTTT.

This clonotype was found many times. This rearrangement joins TRBV12-3 or TRBV12-4 to TRBJ2-5, with 7 bases aligning to TRBD1. This CDR3 has 13 residues. Germline trimming cut 6 bases from V and 5 bases from J; bases unmatched to any gene: 6. The CDR3 DNA reads TGTGCCAGCAGCCCCAGGGGGTTGGAGACCCAGTACTTC. This encodes CASSPRGLETQYF.

The rearrangement joins TRBV19 to TRBJ1-1; D is uncertain. The CDR3 has 13 residues. The V end was cut by 10 bases, the J end by 3 bases, with 15 bases between. CDR1 is LNHDA and CDR2 is SQIVND in the germline V gene (reference sequence). CDR3 nucleotides: TGTGCCACCGCTTTCAGCGTGTACACTGAAGCTTTCTTT. Its translation: CATAFSVYTEAFF.

This clonotype turned up a few times. The chain joins TRBV20-1 to TRBJ2-7; D is uncertain. Germline V gene lookup returns CDR1 DFQATT and CDR2 SNEGSKA (reference sequence). The length of the CDR3 is 12 residues. With 0 bases removed from V and 1 base from J, the gap between germline ends came to 4 bases. The CDR3 DNA sequence: TGCAGTGCTAGAGATCAGTCCTACGAGCAGTACTTC. The encoded protein is CSARDQSYEQYF.

This chain joins TRBV3-1 and TRBJ2-5, with 9 bases aligning to TRBD1. CDR3 length: 15 amino acids. From germline, CDR1 is LGHDT and CDR2 YNNKEL (reference sequence). J gave up 5 bases and V 8 bases, and 12 bases lay outside the gene matches. CDR3 nucleotide sequence: TGTGCCAGCGAATCTAAAACAGGGGGCTTGGAGACCCAGTACTTC. Translated, it gives CASESKTGGLETQYF.

This clonotype was seen a few times. The rearrangement links TRBV12-3 or TRBV12-4 to TRBJ2-1, with a tentative D call TRBD2 (6 bases). Between the trimmed V and J ends, which lost 6 bases and 6 bases, there was a span of 9 bases. This CDR3 has 12 amino acids. The CDR3 here is CASRGTFNEQFF. The CDR3 DNA follows: TGTGCCAGCAGGGGGACTTTCAATGAGCAGTTCTTC.

The chain links TRBV20-1 to TRBJ2-7; 8 bases match TRBD2. Germline V gene lookup returns CDR1 DFQATT and CDR2 SNEGSKA (reference sequence). The V and J ends lost 0 bases and 5 bases, in that order; junction bases with no gene match: 12. The CDR3 totals 16 residues. CDR3 residues: CSARDIIGSGRDEQYF. The CDR3 DNA sequence: TGCAGTGCTAGAGATATAATAGGGAGCGGGAGAGACGAGCAGTACTTC.

The rearrangement joins TRBV12-5 to TRBJ2-1; D ambiguous. From germline, CDR1 is LGHNT and CDR2 FRNRAP. Trimming pared 0 bases from V and 9 bases from J, leaving 6 bases between. The CDR3 is 12 residues long. The DNA for the CDR3 is TGTGCTAGTGGTTTGGTAACGCGTGAGCAGTTCTTC. It yields the protein CASGLVTREQFF. Complete variable domain (other parts from reference TRBV12-5 and TRBJ2-1): DARVTQTPRHKVTEMGQEVTMRCQPILGHNTVFWYRQTMMQGLELLAYFRNRAPLDDSGMPKDRFSAEMPDATLATLKIQPSEPRDSAVYFCASGLVTREQFFGPGTRLTVL.

J is TRBJ2-7 and V is TRBV7-6, with 7 nucleotides matching TRBD2. This CDR3 contains 15 residues. The germline gives CDR1 SGHVS, CDR2 FNYEAQ. V dropped 0 bases and J dropped 3; count of bases not matched to a gene: 5. In DNA, the CDR3 is TGTGCCAGCAGCTTAGCGCTGGGGGGGTTCTACGAGCAGTACTTC. Its translation is CASSLALGGFYEQYF.

This clonotype was counted only a few times. The chain uses TRBV6-1 and TRBJ1-5, with 7 bases identical to TRBD1. The CDR3 extends over 16 amino acids. Looked up from germline, CDR1 is MNHNS and CDR2 is SASEGT. The V segment lost 1 base and the J segment 3 bases; nucleotides outside the gene matches: 6. The CDR3 is CASSEVGTETNQPQHF. CDR3 coding DNA: TGTGCCAGCAGTGAAGTTGGGACAGAAACCAATCAGCCCCAGCATTTT.

V gene TRBV7-3 combines with J gene TRBJ2-3, with D uncertain. Germline CDR1 is SGHTA and CDR2 is FQGTGA. The CDR3 runs to 16 residues. Deletions cut 2 bases from V and 2 bases from J, with 14 bases between. CDR3 protein: CASSLLHSPFTDTQYF. The CDR3 nucleotides read TGTGCCAGCAGCTTACTCCACTCCCCTTTCACAGATACGCAGTATTTT.

Only a few counts were recorded for this clonotype. The V and J genes are TRBV5-1 and TRBJ1-6; TRBD1 matches at 7 bases. CDR1 and CDR2 from the germline V gene are SGHRS and YFSETQ. The V segment lost 0 bases and the J segment 6 bases; nucleotides outside the gene matches: 6. This CDR3 contains 16 residues. Here the CDR3 reads CASSLEVTGLNSPLHF. In nucleotides, the CDR3 is TGCGCCAGCAGCTTGGAAGTGACAGGGCTTAATTCACCCCTCCACTTT.

This clonotype has just a few counts. The chain carries TRBV3-1 and TRBJ1-2, with D unresolved. The CDR3 extends over 14 amino acids. V was clipped by 1 base and J by 7 bases, with 13 bases between them. CDR1 and CDR2 (germline): LGHDT, YNNKEL (reference sequence). The CDR3 loop is CASSQGQGLVGYTF. The DNA for the CDR3 is TGTGCCAGCAGCCAAGGACAAGGATTGGTTGGCTACACCTTC.

The chain carries TRBV12-3 or TRBV12-4 and TRBJ1-2; D is undetermined. CDR3 length equals 11 residues. Trimming left V 6 bases short and J 6 bases short, with 8 bases between. The CDR3 loop reads CASRDPHGYTF. DNA for the CDR3: TGTGCCAGCAGGGACCCTCATGGCTACACCTTC.

V usage is TRBV12-3 or TRBV12-4 and J usage is TRBJ1-1; D might be TRBD1 (6 bases). Trimming stripped 7 bases from V and 5 bases from J, with 11 bases between. The CDR3 contains 12 residues. CDR3 amino acids: CASTEGVTEAFF. CDR3 nucleotide sequence: TGTGCCAGCACCGAGGGGGTTACTGAAGCTTTCTTT.

This clonotype was detected many times. The DNA for the CDR3 is TGTGCCAGCAGCTTCCGGGACTTAGAGACCCAGTACTTC. It encodes CASSFRDLETQYF. This chain links TRBV7-8 with TRBJ2-5; perhaps TRBD2 as D (6 bases). The germline V gene has CDR1 SGHVS and CDR2 FQNEAQ. CDR3 size: 13 residues. V lost 3 bases and J 4 bases, leaving 9 bases between the germline ends.

This chain connects TRBV5-1 to TRBJ2-5; D may be TRBD1 (8 bases). Trimming took 4 bases from V and 2 from J, leaving 18 bases between them. The CDR3 sequence is 16 residues long. Germline values: CDR1 SGHRS, CDR2 YFSETQ. The CDR3 reads CASSAGQGGGQETQYF. CDR3 bases: TGCGCCAGCAGCGCTGGACAGGGAGGGGGGCAAGAGACCCAGTACTTC.

J is TRBJ2-5 and V is TRBV5-1; possibly TRBD1 or TRBD2 for D (5 bases each). CDR1 and CDR2 (germline): SGHRS, YFSETQ. The CDR3 consists of 16 residues. Trimming shortened V by 7 bases and J by 1 base, and 20 bases separated the two germline ends. CDR3 sequence: CASGRDPNPSQETQYF. The CDR3, as DNA: TGCGCCAGCGGCCGGGACCCAAACCCCTCCCAAGAGACCCAGTACTTC.